A single sample is the source of the 24 T cell receptor beta chains below, sequenced in a study of cytomegalovirus exposure and HLA in healthy donors. Primers for the PCR totalled 60 Vbeta and 13 Jbeta. Here immunoSEQ multiplex PCR was the method, and the copy in TCRdb shows in-frame clones only, minus some. The sample holds 85,000 to 130,000 clones; around 82% are singletons and the top ten take under 4.5%. Input material: PBMCs. These receptors were collected from a woman aged 50 to 65 in good health and CMV-seropositive.

This clone is a singleton in its sample. The V and J genes are TRBV14 and TRBJ2-2; 7 nucleotides align to TRBD1. The germline V gene has CDR1 SGHDN and CDR2 FVKESK. The CDR3 runs 16 residues. The J segment lost 3 bases and the V segment lost 4 bases, leaving 8 bases of the junction unmatched. In DNA form, the CDR3 reads TGTGCCAGCAGCCGAACCGGGACAGCGTACACCGGGGAGCTGTTTTTT. Translation: CASSRTGTAYTGELFF.

The chain joins TRBV19 to TRBJ2-1; possibly TRBD1 for D (6 bases). The CDR3 consists of 16 residues. V was trimmed by 6 bases and J by 0 bases, leaving 15 bases between them. Per the germline V gene, CDR1 is LNHDA and CDR2 is SQIVND (reference sequence). The CDR3 region is CASSRGLLASYNEQFF. The CDR3 DNA is TGTGCCAGTAGCAGGGGTCTCCTCGCCTCCTACAATGAGCAGTTCTTC.

The chain couples TRBV5-1 to TRBJ1-3, with TRBD1 matching over 9 bases. This CDR3 has 17 amino acids. The trim removed 9 bases at V and 4 bases at J, leaving 17 bases unmatched. Germline assignment: CDR1 SGHRS and CDR2 YFSETQ. In DNA form, the CDR3 reads TGCGCCATCCCGGGACAGGGCTCCCAAGCGCCAGGAAACACCATATATTTT. Translation gives CAIPGQGSQAPGNTIYF.

The chain joins TRBV18 to TRBJ1-2, with 7 positions matching TRBD1. CDR1 KGHSH and CDR2 LQKENI come from the germline V gene. Trimming took 2 bases from V and 4 from J; bases not matched to a gene: 16. This CDR3 contains 18 residues. The CDR3 loop reads CASSPYRDSNLGGYGYTF. Written as DNA, the CDR3 is TGTGCCAGCTCACCATACCGGGACAGCAACCTGGGGGGCTATGGCTACACCTTC.

This clone came up once. This chain uses TRBV7-9 with TRBJ2-1; D remains unclear. From germline, CDR1 is SEHNR and CDR2 FQNEAQ (reference sequence). The V end lost 3 bases, the J end lost 1 base, and 7 bases lay between the germline ends. The CDR3 is made up of 14 amino acids. This chain's CDR3 is CASSLTGSYNEQFF. The CDR3 coding sequence is TGTGCCAGCAGCTTGACTGGATCCTACAATGAGCAGTTCTTC.

The chain couples TRBV6-1 to TRBJ1-3; no definite D call. The CDR3 sequence is 14 residues long. Germline loops: CDR1 MNHNS, CDR2 SASEGT. V dropped 2 bases and J dropped 4 bases, with 9 bases sitting between them. This chain's CDR3 is CASSETTVGNTIYF. The CDR3 DNA reads TGTGCCAGCAGTGAAACAACAGTAGGAAACACCATATATTTT.

The gene calls are TRBV6-5 and TRBJ1-3; 8 bases align to TRBD1. From germline, CDR1 is MNHEY and CDR2 SVGAGI. V shed 5 bases, J shed 2 bases, and the junction held 2 bases outside the gene matches. The CDR3 loop spans 14 amino acids. As DNA, the CDR3 is TGTGCCAGCAGTGCGACAGGGGCTGGAAACACCATATATTTT. It encodes CASSATGAGNTIYF.

CDR3 coding DNA: TGCGCCAGCAGCGATCAGGGGAACACTGAAGCTTTCTTT. Residues: CASSDQGNTEAFF. The rearrangement joins TRBV5-1 to TRBJ1-1; D is perhaps TRBD1 (5 bases). V lost 4 bases and J 1 base, leaving 8 bases between the germline ends. Per germline, CDR1 SGHRS and CDR2 YFSETQ. This CDR3 region has 13 residues.

The V gene is TRBV10-1, the J gene TRBJ2-1; 10 bases are a match to TRBD2. Unmatched junction bases numbered 19, after V lost 8 bases and J lost 9 bases. This CDR3 has 17 amino acids. Germline V gene lookup returns CDR1 WNHNN and CDR2 SYGVQD (reference sequence). Here the CDR3 reads CASRSGLAGEGLSEQFF. As DNA, the CDR3 is TGCGCCAGCCGAAGCGGTCTAGCGGGAGAGGGGTTAAGTGAGCAGTTCTTC.

This clone came up a few times. V usage is TRBV5-6 and J usage is TRBJ2-1; 7 nucleotides align to TRBD2. V shed 2 bases and J 6 bases; nucleotides not matched to a gene: 2. Germline values: CDR1 SGHDT, CDR2 YYEEEE. The CDR3 extends over 13 amino acids. The DNA for the CDR3 is TGTGCCAGCAGCTTCCGGACTAGCAATGAGCAGTTCTTC. The encoded protein is CASSFRTSNEQFF.

The rearrangement joins TRBV30 to TRBJ2-1, with 7 bases lining up with TRBD2. Germline CDR1 is GTSNPN and CDR2 is SVGIG (reference sequence). V shed 3 bases and J 4 bases; nucleotides not matched to a gene: 6. The CDR3 runs to 14 residues. This CDR3 is CAWRSGGTYNEQFF. CDR3 nucleotides: TGTGCCTGGAGGTCGGGGGGTACTTACAATGAGCAGTTCTTC.

The V and J genes are TRBV25-1 and TRBJ1-2; 7 positions match TRBD1. CDR1 and CDR2 (germline): MGHDK, SYGVNS. The ends lost 3 bases at V and 4 bases at J; junction bases unmatched: 5. There are 14 residues in the CDR3. The CDR3 spells CASSDWDRIYGYTF. The CDR3 DNA follows: TGTGCCAGCAGTGACTGGGACAGAATCTATGGCTACACCTTC.

This clone was seen a handful of times. The rearrangement joins TRBV4-2 to TRBJ1-5, with TRBD1 matching 10 bases. Germline values: CDR1 LGHNA, CDR2 YNFKEQ. This CDR3 region has 16 residues. With V trimmed by 1 base and J by 6 bases, 6 bases remained unmatched. CDR3 bases: TGTGCCAGCAGCCAAGGGGGGACAGGGGTTTTTCAGCCCCAGCATTTT. Residues: CASSQGGTGVFQPQHF.

V and J are TRBV6-1 and TRBJ2-7, with 9 positions matching TRBD1. After removal of 3 bases from V and 3 bases from J, the junction contained 9 bases not matched to a gene. This CDR3 comprises 16 residues. Germline CDR1 is MNHNS and CDR2 is SASEGT. The CDR3 protein is CASSESGTGTFYEQYF. The DNA for the CDR3 is TGTGCCAGCAGTGAGTCCGGGACAGGGACCTTCTACGAGCAGTACTTC.

V is TRBV5-6 and J is TRBJ2-5; D ambiguous. Between the trimmed V and J ends, which lost 2 bases and 2 bases, there was a span of 7 bases. The CDR3 consists of 13 residues. Per the germline V gene, CDR1 is SGHDT and CDR2 is YYEEEE. CDR3 sequence: CASSFYLQETQYF. DNA of the CDR3: TGTGCCAGCAGCTTCTACCTTCAAGAGACCCAGTACTTC.

The chain couples TRBV27 to TRBJ2-7; 8 bases match TRBD1. The junction had 6 bases not matched to a gene; V was cut back by 5 bases and J by 0 bases. CDR1 is MNHEY and CDR2 is SMNVEV in the germline V gene (reference sequence). The CDR3 spans 15 residues. The CDR3 bases are TGTGCCAGCAGTCTCGGGACAGGACCCTCCTACGAGCAGTACTTC. Translating it yields CASSLGTGPSYEQYF.

This clone was picked up a small number of times. The rearrangement uses TRBV7-6 and TRBJ2-1; 11 positions agree with TRBD2. CDR1 is SGHVS, CDR2 FNYEAQ, per germline. This CDR3 contains 18 residues. V shed 1 base and J 0 bases; nucleotides not matched to a gene: 5. The DNA of the CDR3 is TGTGCCAGCAGCTTAGTGATAGCGGGAGGGAGCTCCTACAATGAGCAGTTCTTC. It translates to CASSLVIAGGSSYNEQFF. Variable domain in full (rest from reference TRBV7-6 and TRBJ2-1): GAGVSQSPRYKVTKRGQDVALRCDPISGHVSLYWYRQALGQGPEFLTYFNYEAQQDKSGLPNDRFSAERPEGSISTLTIQRTEQRDSAMYRCASSLVIAGGSSYNEQFFGPGTRLTVL.

In the case of this clone: Other nucleotide sequences from this sample produce the same CDR3. This chain uses TRBV11-2 with TRBJ1-2, with a possible D match to TRBD1 (6 bases). The CDR3 has 16 residues. V lost 5 bases to trimming and J lost 4 bases, with 20 bases between them. Germline CDR1 SGHAT, CDR2 FQNNGV. CDR3 residues: CASSLVSGGGLYGYTF. The CDR3 coding sequence is TGTGCCAGCAGCCTAGTTTCCGGGGGGGGGCTCTATGGCTACACCTTC.

The chain couples TRBV19 to TRBJ2-7; 10 bases align to TRBD1. V was clipped by 7 bases and J by 5 bases; unmatched bases: 5. The CDR3 totals 13 residues. CDR1 LNHDA and CDR2 SQIVND come from the germline V gene (reference sequence). In DNA, the CDR3 is TGTGCCAGTAAGACAGGGGGCACAAACGAGCAGTACTTC. Amino acid sequence: CASKTGGTNEQYF.

V is TRBV19 and J is TRBJ1-5; 7 nucleotides match TRBD1. V trimming: 1 base; J trimming: 8 bases; junction bases outside the gene matches: 14. The germline V gene has CDR1 LNHDA and CDR2 SQIVND (reference sequence). CDR3 size: 17 residues. CDR3 DNA sequence: TGTGCCAGTAGTATAGCCGCTTACAGGGGCCTACGCGAGCCCCAGCATTTT. Residues: CASSIAAYRGLREPQHF.

The V call is TRBV10-1, the J call TRBJ2-1; 9 positions match TRBD2. CDR1 is WNHNN and CDR2 is SYGVQD in the germline V gene (reference sequence). The junction had 9 bases not matched to a gene; V was cut back by 2 bases and J by 7 bases. The CDR3 sequence is 16 residues long. CDR3 amino acids: CASSEVGRGGLNEQFF. DNA for the CDR3: TGCGCCAGCAGTGAGGTGGGGCGGGGGGGCCTTAATGAGCAGTTCTTC.

The chain is built from TRBV6-1 and TRBJ1-1; no clear D gene. Looked up from germline, CDR1 is MNHNS and CDR2 is SASEGT. The ends were cut back, 7 bases at V and 5 bases at J, with 20 bases in the middle. The CDR3 sequence is 15 residues long. The CDR3 reads CASTPKPSGGTEAFF. The CDR3 bases are TGTGCCAGCACCCCGAAACCGTCCGGAGGGACTGAAGCTTTCTTT.

The V and J genes are TRBV5-4 and TRBJ2-1, with 9 positions matching TRBD1. CDR3 length: 15 amino acids. The germline V gene has CDR1 SGHNT and CDR2 YYREEE (reference sequence). J lost 4 bases, V lost 4 bases, and 6 bases had no gene match. The CDR3 loop reads CASSPWDRDYNEQFF. CDR3 DNA sequence: TGTGCCAGCAGCCCCTGGGACAGGGATTACAATGAGCAGTTCTTC.

V gene TRBV4-1 combines with J gene TRBJ2-5; D is unresolved. The end of the DNA aligns better with TRBJ2-7, so the J call may be wrong. The CDR3 loop spans 16 amino acids. Per germline, CDR1 MGHRA and CDR2 YSYEKL. CDR3 protein: CASSQDPGQPPYEQYF. In nucleotides, the CDR3 is TGCGCCAGCAGCCAAGATCCGGGTCAGCCCCCCTACGAGCAGTACTTC.